Below, one TCR beta chain is given with its context. This sample is drawn from a study of blood T cell repertoires in COVID-19. V lost 1 base to trimming and J lost 8 bases; unmatched junction nucleotides: 0. Germline lookup yields CDR1 SGHRS and CDR2 YFSETQ. CDR3 length: 12 amino acids. Sequenced by immunoSEQ multiplex PCR; TCRdb stores in-frame clones only, minus some. The table records approximately 80,000 clones, 78% of them present only once. This TCR was sampled from a human donor in a cohort sampled during active COVID-19. The chain combines TRBV5-1 with TRBJ2-4; TRBD2 matches at 7 bases. Sequenced material: peripheral blood. The CDR3 protein is CASSLRGDIQYF. The CDR3, as DNA: TGCGCCAGCAGCTTGCGGGGGGACATTCAGTACTTC.